Listed here is a single T cell receptor beta chain. No antigen is known for it. Base qualities are not recorded, but no much larger clone differs from it by a single base. CDR1 and CDR2, per the germline V gene (reference sequence), are SGHKS and YYEKEE. V trim: 4 bases; J trim: 1 base; unmatched bases: 7. The CDR3 has 15 amino acids, counting the end cysteine and phenylalanine. Only CDR3 DNA remains: 45 bases, in frame from the first base. This sample was included in a study of blood T cell repertoires in COVID-19 (dated by TCRdb to about 2020). Context from the whole study: Collaborator samples came from the United States, Italy and Spain and covered acute and convalescent phases of COVID-19. The prospective study material was composed of cDNA or gDNA derived from T cells, B-cell-depleted T cells, or PBMCs. The dataset comprised deeply sampled blood TCRbeta repertoires from subjects exposed to, actively infected with, or recovered from COVID-19. The repertoires were made available in a free public database intended to serve as a resource for research on the immune response to SARS-CoV-2. Samples were obtained from the ongoing ImmuneRACE study (first 160 participants) and from 1,200 or so subjects provided by 6 global collaborators. Sample metadata almost always included a de-identified subject ID, COVID-19 status, age in years and sex. Where available, HLA class I and class II types were obtained from metadata supplied by the sample provider rather than from assay-based typing. The full study reports these points: How much clinical and demographic metadata was included differed by source and by participant, and the metadata was provided uncurated.

Collaborating institutions collected whole blood in K2EDTA tubes following their own protocols. Collaborator samples were shipped for TCRbeta analysis as frozen whole blood, isolated PBMCs, or DNA extracted from either sample type. The immunoSEQ Assay, a bias-controlled multiplex PCR, was used to amplify TCRbeta CDR3 regions from genomic DNA. Regarding the original processing steps: Within the assay, amplification of reference gene primers was used to estimate how many nucleated cells each sample contained. To quantify the absolute abundance of each unique TCRbeta CDR3 rearrangement, sequence reads were collapsed and filtered. For each sample, productive Simpson clonality was calculated as the square root of Simpson's diversity index across productive rearrangements. Imported from immuneACCESS, the table was reduced by TCRdb to in-frame sequences with V and J called. These copies leave out some clones; in studies compared against another copy, an unresolved V gene accounts for under half, and the cause of the remainder is not known. V and J calls and clone size are copied from that table; D and trimming were computed from the DNA. This sample is represented by over 600,000 clones; 70% to 90% of them were singletons. 0.2% to 0.3% of the sample lies in the top ten.

The receptor's source is a woman aged 18-29 years with acute or convalescent COVID-19. Source material: peripheral blood. The chain employs TRBV5-5 and TRBJ1-1; TRBD1 matches 7 bases in the middle. Here is the DNA: TGTGCCAGCAGCACGGGACAGATCTCGAACACTGAAGCTTTCTTT. It codes for CASSTGQISNTEAFF. Outside the CDR3, residues come from the reference TRBV5-5 and TRBJ1-1 proteins, so the full variable domain is: DAGVTQSPTHLIKTRGQQVTLRCSPISGHKSVSWYQQVLGQGPQFIFQYYEKEERGRGNFPDRFSARQFPNYSSELNVNALLLGDSALYLCASSTGQISNTEAFFGQGTRLTVV.